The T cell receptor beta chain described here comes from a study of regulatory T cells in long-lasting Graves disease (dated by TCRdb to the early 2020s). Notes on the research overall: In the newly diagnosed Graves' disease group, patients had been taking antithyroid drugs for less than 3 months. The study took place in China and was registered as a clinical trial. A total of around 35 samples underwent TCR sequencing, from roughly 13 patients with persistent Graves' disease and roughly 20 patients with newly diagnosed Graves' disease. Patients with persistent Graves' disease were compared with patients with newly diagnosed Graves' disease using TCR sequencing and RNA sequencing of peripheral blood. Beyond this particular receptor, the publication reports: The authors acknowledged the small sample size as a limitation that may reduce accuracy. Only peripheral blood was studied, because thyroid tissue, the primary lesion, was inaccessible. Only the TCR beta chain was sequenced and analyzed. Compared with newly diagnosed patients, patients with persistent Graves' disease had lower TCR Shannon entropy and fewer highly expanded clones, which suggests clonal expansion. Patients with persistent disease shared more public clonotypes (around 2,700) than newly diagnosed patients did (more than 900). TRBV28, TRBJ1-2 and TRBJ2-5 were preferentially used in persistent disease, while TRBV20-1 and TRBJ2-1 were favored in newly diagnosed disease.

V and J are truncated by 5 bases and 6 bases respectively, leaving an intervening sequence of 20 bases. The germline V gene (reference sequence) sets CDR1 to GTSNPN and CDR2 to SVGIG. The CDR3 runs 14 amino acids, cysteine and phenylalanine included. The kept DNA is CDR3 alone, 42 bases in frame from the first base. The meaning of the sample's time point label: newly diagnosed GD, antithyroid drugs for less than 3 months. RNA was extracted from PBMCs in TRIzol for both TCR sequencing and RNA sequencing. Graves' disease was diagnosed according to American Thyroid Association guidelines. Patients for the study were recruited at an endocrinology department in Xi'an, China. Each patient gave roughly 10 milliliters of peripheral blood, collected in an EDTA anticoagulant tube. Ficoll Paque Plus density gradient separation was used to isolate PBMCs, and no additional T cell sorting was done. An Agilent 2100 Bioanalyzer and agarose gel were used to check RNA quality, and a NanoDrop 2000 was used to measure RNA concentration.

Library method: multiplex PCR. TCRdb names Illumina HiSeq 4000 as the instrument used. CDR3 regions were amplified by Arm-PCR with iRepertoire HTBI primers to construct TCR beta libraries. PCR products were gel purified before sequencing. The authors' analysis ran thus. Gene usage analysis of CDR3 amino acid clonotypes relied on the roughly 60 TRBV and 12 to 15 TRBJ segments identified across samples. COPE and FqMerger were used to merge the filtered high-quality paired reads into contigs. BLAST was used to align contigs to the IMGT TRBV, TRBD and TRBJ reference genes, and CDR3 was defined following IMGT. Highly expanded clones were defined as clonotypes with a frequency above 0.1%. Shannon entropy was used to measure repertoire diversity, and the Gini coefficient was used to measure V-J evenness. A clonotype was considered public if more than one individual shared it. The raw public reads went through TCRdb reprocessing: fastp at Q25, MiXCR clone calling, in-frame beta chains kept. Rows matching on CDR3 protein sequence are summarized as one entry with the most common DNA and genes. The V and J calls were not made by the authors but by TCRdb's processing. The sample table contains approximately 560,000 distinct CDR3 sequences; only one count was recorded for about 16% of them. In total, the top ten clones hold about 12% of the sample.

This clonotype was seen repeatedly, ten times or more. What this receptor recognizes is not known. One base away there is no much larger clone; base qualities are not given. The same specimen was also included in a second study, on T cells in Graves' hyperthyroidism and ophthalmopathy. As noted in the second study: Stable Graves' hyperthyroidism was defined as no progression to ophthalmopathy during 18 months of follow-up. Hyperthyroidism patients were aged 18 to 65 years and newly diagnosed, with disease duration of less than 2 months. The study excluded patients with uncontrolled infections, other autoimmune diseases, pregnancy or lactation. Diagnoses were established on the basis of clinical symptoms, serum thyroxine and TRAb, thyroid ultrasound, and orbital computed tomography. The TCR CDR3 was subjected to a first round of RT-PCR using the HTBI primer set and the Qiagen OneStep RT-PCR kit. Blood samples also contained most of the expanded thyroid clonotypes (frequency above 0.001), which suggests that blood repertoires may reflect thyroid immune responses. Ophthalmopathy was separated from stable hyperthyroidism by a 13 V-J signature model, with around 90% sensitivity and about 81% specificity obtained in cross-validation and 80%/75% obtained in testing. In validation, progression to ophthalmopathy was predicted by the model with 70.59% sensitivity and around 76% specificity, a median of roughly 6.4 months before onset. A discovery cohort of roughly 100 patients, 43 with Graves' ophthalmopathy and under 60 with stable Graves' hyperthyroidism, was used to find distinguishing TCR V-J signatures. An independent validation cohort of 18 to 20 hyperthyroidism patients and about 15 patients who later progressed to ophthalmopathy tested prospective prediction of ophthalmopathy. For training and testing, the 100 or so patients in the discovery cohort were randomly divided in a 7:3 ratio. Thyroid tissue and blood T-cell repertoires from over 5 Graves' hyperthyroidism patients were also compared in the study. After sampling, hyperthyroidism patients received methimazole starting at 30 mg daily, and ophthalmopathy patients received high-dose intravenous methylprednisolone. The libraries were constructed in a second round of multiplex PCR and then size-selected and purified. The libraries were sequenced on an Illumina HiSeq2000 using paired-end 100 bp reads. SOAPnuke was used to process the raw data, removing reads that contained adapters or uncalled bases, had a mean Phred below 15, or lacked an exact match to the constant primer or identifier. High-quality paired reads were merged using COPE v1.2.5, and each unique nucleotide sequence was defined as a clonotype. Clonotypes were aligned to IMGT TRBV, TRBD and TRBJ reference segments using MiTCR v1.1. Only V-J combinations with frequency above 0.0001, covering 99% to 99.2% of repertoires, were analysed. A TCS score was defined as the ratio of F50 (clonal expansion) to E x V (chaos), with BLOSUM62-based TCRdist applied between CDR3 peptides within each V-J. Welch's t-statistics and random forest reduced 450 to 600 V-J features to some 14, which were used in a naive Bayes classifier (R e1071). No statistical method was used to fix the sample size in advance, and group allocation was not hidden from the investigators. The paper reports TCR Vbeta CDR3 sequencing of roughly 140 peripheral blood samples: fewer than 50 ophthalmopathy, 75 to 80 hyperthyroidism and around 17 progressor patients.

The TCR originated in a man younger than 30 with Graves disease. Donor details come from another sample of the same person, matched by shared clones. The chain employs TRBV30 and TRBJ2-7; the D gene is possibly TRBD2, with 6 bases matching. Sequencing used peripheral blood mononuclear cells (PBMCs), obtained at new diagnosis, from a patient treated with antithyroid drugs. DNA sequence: TGTGCCTGGGTCGGGCCAGGGAGGTTGGCCGAGCAGTACTTC. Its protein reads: CAWVGPGRLAEQYF.